Below, 20 T cell receptor beta chains from the same sample are listed, as sequenced in a study of TIL therapy for anti-PD-1-resistant metastatic lung cancer. Time point reported: pre-treatment sample, taken before nivolumab and TIL therapy. The libraries were made with immunoSEQ v3. The data were produced by immunoSEQ multiplex PCR, yet TCRdb's version contains in-frame clones alone and is incomplete. The table has 45,000 to 75,000 clones, approximately 69% seen once. Sequenced material: blood, taken at baseline. Receptors were obtained from a person aged 25-85 years with non-small cell lung cancer.

The rearrangement joins TRBV7-9 to TRBJ1-3; no definite D call. The length of the CDR3 is 14 residues. The V end was cut by 6 bases, the J end by 0 bases, with 9 bases between. The germline V gene encodes CDR1 SEHNR and CDR2 FQNEAQ (reference sequence). CDR3 bases: TGTGCCAGCAGTTCAGTTCTCTCTGGAAACACCATATATTTT. Translating it yields CASSSVLSGNTIYF.

The V and J genes are TRBV28 and TRBJ1-2; D gene ambiguous. The germline gives CDR1 MDHEN, CDR2 SYDVKM. The length of the CDR3 is 13 residues. Trimming removed 8 bases at V and 6 bases at J, with 16 bases between. For the CDR3, the DNA is TGTGCCAGCGAATCCACCGACGGGGATGGCTACACCTTC. This sequence encodes CASESTDGDGYTF.

The chain recombines TRBV28 with TRBJ2-7; D gene ambiguous. Germline V gene data show CDR1 as MDHEN and CDR2 as SYDVKM. Trimming removed 5 bases from V and 5 bases from J, with 16 bases in between. The CDR3 covers 14 residues. CDR3: CASSLQGRPDEQYF. The CDR3, as DNA: TGTGCCAGCAGTCTCCAAGGAAGGCCAGACGAGCAGTACTTC.

This sequence joins TRBV30 and TRBJ1-1; possibly TRBD1 for D (6 bases). CDR1 is GTSNPN, CDR2 SVGIG, per germline (reference sequence). The CDR3 is 10 residues long. V lost 6 bases and J lost 6, with 8 bases in between. Here the CDR3 reads CACRGAEAFF. CDR3 DNA sequence: TGTGCCTGTAGGGGGGCTGAAGCTTTCTTT.

This chain connects TRBV5-6 to TRBJ1-3, with D hard to call. Germline loops: CDR1 SGHDT, CDR2 YYEEEE. The V gene lost 0 bases and the J gene lost 6 bases, with 7 bases spanning the gap. This CDR3 region has 13 residues. CDR3 loop: CASSLGRLNTIYF. CDR3 sequence (DNA): TGTGCCAGCAGCTTGGGGCGGCTAAACACCATATATTTT.

V usage is TRBV19 and J usage is TRBJ2-1; 7 bases agree with TRBD2. The CDR3 length is 14 residues. Per germline, CDR1 LNHDA and CDR2 SQIVND (reference sequence). V lost 10 bases to trimming and J lost 2 bases; unmatched junction nucleotides: 8. CDR3 protein: CATEPGGTYNEQFF. CDR3 nucleotide sequence: TGTGCCACCGAACCGGGGGGAACCTACAATGAGCAGTTCTTC.

The chain employs TRBV27 and TRBJ2-7, with TRBD1 identical over 9 bases. The V gene's germline CDR1 is MNHEY and CDR2 SMNVEV (reference sequence). The CDR3 sequence is 16 residues long. V dropped 6 bases and J dropped 2; count of bases not matched to a gene: 11. The CDR3 region has the DNA TGTGCCAGCAGCTCCCTTAGGACAGGGGCCCCCTACGAGCAGTACTTC. Its protein product is CASSSLRTGAPYEQYF.

This clone was seen more than once but under ten times. The J gene is TRBJ2-7, the V gene TRBV5-1, with D possibly matching TRBD2 (5 bases). Trimming took off 1 base at V and 1 base at J, with 18 bases between the two ends. The CDR3 runs to 17 residues. Per germline, CDR1 SGHRS and CDR2 YFSETQ. As DNA, the CDR3 is TGCGCCAGCAGCTTGTCTCTGGGAGAGCCGGGGTCCTACGAGCAGTACTTC. Translating it yields CASSLSLGEPGSYEQYF.

The rearrangement links TRBV5-4 to TRBJ1-4; D uncertain. The length of the CDR3 is 15 residues. Germline CDR1 and CDR2: SGHNT and YYREEE (reference sequence). V shed 1 base and J shed 0 bases, with 7 bases lying between them. In DNA form, the CDR3 reads TGTGCCAGCAGCTTGCAGGTTTCAACTAATGAAAAACTGTTTTTT. It specifies CASSLQVSTNEKLFF.

Comment on this clone: Distinct nucleotide sequences in the sample also encode this CDR3. V is TRBV5-1 and J is TRBJ2-7; 8 bases line up with TRBD1. V trimming: 2 bases; J trimming: 7 bases; junction bases outside the gene matches: 11. The germline V gene encodes CDR1 SGHRS and CDR2 YFSETQ. The CDR3 consists of 15 residues. The CDR3 nucleotides are TGCGCCAGCAGCTTACAGGGGGACAACACGAGTGAGCAGTACTTC. Translating gives CASSLQGDNTSEQYF. Looking up the rest from reference TRBV5-1 and TRBJ2-7 gives the full variable domain: KAGVTQTPRYLIKTRGQQVTLSCSPISGHRSVSWYQQTPGQGLQFLFEYFSETQRNKGNFPGRFSGRQFSNSRSEMNVSTLELGDSALYLCASSLQGDNTSEQYFGPGTRLTVT.

V usage is TRBV9 and J usage is TRBJ1-4; maybe TRBD1 (5 bases). Germline lookup yields CDR1 SGDLS and CDR2 YYNGEE. The CDR3 is 18 residues long. V lost 0 bases, J lost 0 bases, and 15 bases lay in between. CDR3 bases: TGTGCCAGCAGCGTAGGTCCGGGGGGTCCCACAACTAATGAAAAACTGTTTTTT. Protein: CASSVGPGGPTTNEKLFF. The variable domain in full, with the rest retrieved from reference TRBV9 and TRBJ1-4, is DSGVTQTPKHLITATGQRVTLRCSPRSGDLSVYWYQQSLDQGLQFLIQYYNGEERAKGNILERFSAQQFPDLHSELNLSSLELGDSALYFCASSVGPGGPTTNEKLFFGSGTQLSVL.

The rearrangement joins TRBV11-3 to TRBJ2-4; TRBD2 is a possible D gene (5 bases). The CDR3 extends over 15 amino acids. Germline V gene lookup returns CDR1 SGHNT and CDR2 YENEEA. The V gene lost 5 bases and the J gene lost 4 bases, with 15 bases spanning the gap. This CDR3 reads CASSPSDAGKNIQYF. For the CDR3, the DNA is TGTGCCAGCAGCCCCTCCGACGCGGGTAAAAACATTCAGTACTTC. The variable domain in full, with the rest retrieved from reference TRBV11-3 and TRBJ2-4, is EAGVVQSPRYKIIEKKQPVAFWCNPISGHNTLYWYLQNLGQGPELLIRYENEEAVDDSQLPKDRFSAERLKGVDSTLKIQPAELGDSAVYLCASSPSDAGKNIQYFGAGTRLSVL.

This chain links TRBV5-1 with TRBJ1-1; the D is unclear. Trimming pared 3 bases from V and 4 bases from J, leaving 13 bases between. CDR1 and CDR2 (germline): SGHRS, YFSETQ. The CDR3 is 14 residues long. The CDR3 DNA is TGCGCCAGCAGCTATGGTACGGTTCGCACTGAAGCTTTCTTT. This translates into CASSYGTVRTEAFF.

This clone was detected a few times. The V call is TRBV28, the J call TRBJ1-6, with unresolved D. From germline, CDR1 is MDHEN and CDR2 SYDVKM. Trimming removed 2 bases from V and 13 bases from J, with 12 bases in between. The CDR3 totals 13 residues. Here the CDR3 reads CASSLRGSTPLHF. The CDR3 DNA follows: TGTGCCAGCAGTTTACGGGGATCTACCCCCCTCCACTTT.

This clone was counted only a few times. This rearrangement joins TRBV29-1 to TRBJ2-1; 7 nucleotides align to TRBD2. The CDR3 totals 17 residues. Looked up from germline, CDR1 is SQVTM and CDR2 is ANQGSEA. With V trimmed by 1 base and J by 2 bases, 11 bases remained unmatched. CDR3 bases: TGCAGCGTTGAAGGGGGTTTAAGGACTAGGGCCTACAATGAGCAGTTCTTC. Translated, it gives CSVEGGLRTRAYNEQFF.

The chain carries TRBV19 and TRBJ1-2, with a possible D match to TRBD1 (5 bases). The CDR3 length is 14 residues. V was shortened by 3 bases and J by 3 bases, with 11 bases between the two germline ends. Germline CDR1 LNHDA, CDR2 SQIVND (reference sequence). CDR3 sequence: CASSMWGNHYGYTF. The CDR3 DNA sequence: TGTGCCAGTAGTATGTGGGGGAACCACTATGGCTACACCTTC.

The chain combines TRBV12-5 with TRBJ2-7; no clear D. The CDR3 has 15 amino acids. V lost 0 bases and J 3 bases, leaving 12 bases between the germline ends. Germline CDR1 LGHNT, CDR2 FRNRAP. The chain's CDR3 is CASGLVQGQFYEQYF. The CDR3 DNA reads TGTGCTAGTGGTTTGGTTCAAGGGCAGTTCTACGAGCAGTACTTC. The variable domain in full, with the rest retrieved from reference TRBV12-5 and TRBJ2-7, is DARVTQTPRHKVTEMGQEVTMRCQPILGHNTVFWYRQTMMQGLELLAYFRNRAPLDDSGMPKDRFSAEMPDATLATLKIQPSEPRDSAVYFCASGLVQGQFYEQYFGPGTRLTVT.

The chain couples TRBV5-1 to TRBJ2-1, with TRBD1 as a possible D gene (6 bases). The germline gives CDR1 SGHRS, CDR2 YFSETQ. The CDR3 sequence is 15 residues long. The V end was cut by 1 base, the J end by 6 bases, with 14 bases between. CDR3 DNA: TGCGCCAGCAGCTTGACAGGGTTAGGATCCAATGAGCAGTTCTTC. It translates to CASSLTGLGSNEQFF.

The chain uses TRBV29-1 and TRBJ2-3, with a possible D match to TRBD2 (6 bases). Trimming took 0 bases from V and 4 from J, leaving 8 bases between them. Germline V gene lookup returns CDR1 SQVTM and CDR2 ANQGSEA. The CDR3 is made up of 13 amino acids. CDR3 loop: CSVEDRRADTQYF. CDR3 nucleotides: TGCAGCGTTGAAGATCGGAGGGCAGATACGCAGTATTTT.

The chain combines TRBV7-9 with TRBJ2-1, with 9 bases that match TRBD2. Germline V CDR1 and CDR2: SEHNR, FQNEAQ (reference sequence). This CDR3 comprises 15 residues. V shed 2 bases and J 8 bases; nucleotides not matched to a gene: 7. The CDR3 DNA sequence: TGTGCCAGCAGCTTAAGAGCGGGAGGAGATGATGAGCAGTTCTTC. It codes for CASSLRAGGDDEQFF.